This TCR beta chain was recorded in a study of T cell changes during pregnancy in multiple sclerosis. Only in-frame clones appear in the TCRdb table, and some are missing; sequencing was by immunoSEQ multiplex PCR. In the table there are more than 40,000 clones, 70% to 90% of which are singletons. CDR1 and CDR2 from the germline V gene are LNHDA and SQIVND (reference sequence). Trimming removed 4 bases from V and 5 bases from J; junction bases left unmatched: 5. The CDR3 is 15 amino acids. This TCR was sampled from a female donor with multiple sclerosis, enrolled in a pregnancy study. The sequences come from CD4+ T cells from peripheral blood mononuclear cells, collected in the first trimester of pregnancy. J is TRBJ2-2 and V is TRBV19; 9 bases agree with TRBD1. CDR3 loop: CASSRQGVPTGELFF. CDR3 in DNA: TGTGCCAGTAGTAGACAGGGGGTCCCTACCGGGGAGCTGTTTTTT.